One and the same sample provided the 27 T cell receptor beta chains below, sequenced in a study of glioma-infiltrating T cells after dendritic cell vaccination. The assay was immunoSEQ multiplex PCR, and TCRdb's table has in-frame clones only and misses some. The table lists tens of thousands of clones, more than 75% of them singletons. Time point defined: after dendritic cell vaccination, including at tumor progression/relapse. The sample consisted of blood, taken after dendritic cell vaccination. These receptors were collected from a human donor with glioblastoma.

The chain joins TRBV19 to TRBJ2-7, with D tentatively TRBD1 (5 bases). CDR1 and CDR2 (germline): LNHDA, SQIVND (reference sequence). CDR3 length: 14 amino acids. V was clipped by 3 bases and J by 0 bases, with 9 bases between them. CDR3 sequence: CASSIGQGSYEQYF. The DNA of the CDR3 is TGTGCCAGTAGTATTGGGCAGGGCTCCTACGAGCAGTACTTC.

The V and J genes are TRBV5-6 and TRBJ2-1; TRBD1 matches at 8 bases. Germline V gene sequence: CDR1 SGHDT, CDR2 YYEEEE. The CDR3 is 14 residues long. V gave up 3 bases and J gave up 8 bases; unmatched junction bases: 7. The CDR3 spells CASSSRTGFDEQFF. For the CDR3, the DNA is TGTGCCAGCAGCTCACGGACAGGGTTCGATGAGCAGTTCTTC. Using reference TRBV5-6 and TRBJ2-1 for the parts outside the CDR3, the full variable domain is DAGVTQSPTHLIKTRGQQVTLRCSPKSGHDTVSWYQQALGQGPQFIFQYYEEEERQRGNFPDRFSGHQFPNYSSELNVNALLLGDSALYLCASSSRTGFDEQFFGPGTRLTVL.

The chain recombines TRBV6-5 with TRBJ1-1; no clear D. The V end was cut by 6 bases, the J end by 6 bases, with 17 bases between. The CDR3 extends over 14 amino acids. The germline CDR1 and CDR2 sequences are MNHEY and SVGAGI. CDR3: CASRTKTPVSEAFF. Here the CDR3 DNA reads TGTGCCAGCAGAACTAAGACCCCGGTTTCTGAAGCTTTCTTT.

This chain uses TRBV6-1 with TRBJ1-6; D is unresolved. Germline V lookup: CDR1 MNHNS, CDR2 SASEGT. Trimming took 2 bases from V and 9 from J, leaving 11 bases between them. The CDR3 is 14 residues long. Written as DNA, the CDR3 is TGTGCCAGCAGTGAAACGATCAGAGGTTCACCCCTCCACTTT. It is translated as CASSETIRGSPLHF.

The chain links TRBV25-1 to TRBJ2-3; 12 nucleotides align to TRBD2. V lost 8 bases to trimming and J lost 0 bases; unmatched junction nucleotides: 3. This CDR3 comprises 15 residues. CDR1 MGHDK and CDR2 SYGVNS come from the germline V gene. The CDR3 spells CASLAGGFSTDTQYF. CDR3 coding DNA: TGTGCCAGCCTAGCGGGGGGGTTTAGCACAGATACGCAGTATTTT.

This clone showed up just a few times. The V call is TRBV5-8, the J call TRBJ2-5; 14 bases are a match to TRBD2. Germline CDR1 SGHTS, CDR2 YDEGEE. The CDR3 runs 16 residues. V lost 4 bases to trimming and J lost 5 bases; unmatched junction nucleotides: 7. The CDR3 loop reads CASSPGTSGGLETQYF. DNA for the CDR3: TGTGCCAGCAGCCCGGGGACTAGCGGGGGCCTCGAGACCCAGTACTTC.

The chain couples TRBV28 to TRBJ2-7; tentatively, D is TRBD2 (5 bases). Germline assignment: CDR1 MDHEN and CDR2 SYDVKM. CDR3 length equals 12 residues. Trimming pared 8 bases from V and 4 bases from J, leaving 12 bases between. CDR3 in DNA: TGTGCCAGCCAACGGTCGGGGTACGAGCAGTACTTC. Translating it yields CASQRSGYEQYF.

The chain recombines TRBV5-1 with TRBJ1-4; TRBD1 matches at 9 bases. CDR1 and CDR2 (germline): SGHRS, YFSETQ. This CDR3 is 14 amino acids long. V lost 5 bases and J lost 10; bases outside the gene matches: 9. This CDR3 is CASSPDRGGRKLFF. The CDR3 DNA reads TGCGCCAGCAGTCCGGACAGGGGTGGTCGAAAACTGTTTTTT.

As for this clone: The junction departs from the called germline gene at one end, perhaps through a read error. The chain carries TRBV7-9 and TRBJ1-6, with TRBD1 matching 9 bases. The germline V gene encodes CDR1 SEHNR and CDR2 FQNEAQ (reference sequence). The CDR3 contains 14 residues. CDR3 residues: CASSRDREFTPLHF. In DNA, the CDR3 is TGTGCCAGCAGCCGGGACAGGGAATTTACACCGCTCCACTTT.

This clone was picked up one time. The chain is built from TRBV11-2 and TRBJ2-3; 9 positions agree with TRBD2. The ends lost 4 bases at V and 2 bases at J; junction bases unmatched: 7. The CDR3 is made up of 16 amino acids. Germline CDR1 reads SGHAT; CDR2 reads FQNNGV. The CDR3 sequence is CASSSGLAGVTDTQYF. The CDR3 DNA is TGTGCCAGCAGCTCGGGTTTAGCGGGGGTCACAGATACGCAGTATTTT. Looking up the rest from reference TRBV11-2 and TRBJ2-3 gives the full variable domain: EAGVAQSPRYKIIEKRQSVAFWCNPISGHATLYWYQQILGQGPKLLIQFQNNGVVDDSQLPKDRFSAERLKGVDSTLKIQPAKLEDSAVYLCASSSGLAGVTDTQYFGPGTRLTVL.

This clone was seen a single time. At one of its ends the junction is not consistent with the germline gene, which may arise from a read error. This sequence joins TRBV19 and TRBJ1-2; 7 bases are shared with TRBD1. The germline gives CDR1 LNHDA, CDR2 SQIVND (reference sequence). The CDR3 extends over 14 amino acids. CDR3 coding DNA: TGTGCCAGTAGCATAGGGACAGCTACCTATGGCTACACCTTC. This encodes CASSIGTATYGYTF.

V usage is TRBV19 and J usage is TRBJ2-1; 10 bases are a match to TRBD2. CDR3 size: 18 residues. The V gene end was trimmed by 7 bases and the J gene end by 5 bases; junction bases not matched to a gene: 17. Per germline, CDR1 LNHDA and CDR2 SQIVND (reference sequence). The CDR3 protein is CASTSYPSLAGKHNEQFF. CDR3 bases: TGTGCCAGTACCTCATATCCCTCACTAGCGGGGAAGCACAATGAGCAGTTCTTC.

CDR3 protein: CATSRVGGTGTQYF. CDR3 sequence (DNA): TGTGCCACCTCTAGGGTGGGGGGTACTGGGACCCAGTACTTC. The chain has TRBV25-1 and TRBJ2-5, with a weak D call TRBD2 (6 bases). V was cut by 10 bases and J by 7 bases, with 22 bases left in between. The germline V gene encodes CDR1 MGHDK and CDR2 SYGVNS. The CDR3 has 14 residues.

This chain joins TRBV6-5 and TRBJ2-1; 8 bases are shared with TRBD2. Germline trimming cut 6 bases from V and 3 bases from J; bases unmatched to any gene: 7. The CDR3 has 15 residues. Germline loops: CDR1 MNHEY, CDR2 SVGAGI. The CDR3 loop is CASSLLAESYNEQFF. CDR3 bases: TGTGCCAGCAGCCTACTAGCGGAGAGCTACAATGAGCAGTTCTTC.

The rearrangement links TRBV28 to TRBJ2-7; possibly TRBD1 for D (5 bases). This CDR3 region has 15 residues. Germline CDR1 MDHEN, CDR2 SYDVKM. Trimming cost V 3 bases and J 2 bases, with 14 bases left between them. In nucleotides, the CDR3 is TGTGCCAGCAGTTTTGTTCTCAGGGCCACCTACGAGCAGTACTTC. It is translated as CASSFVLRATYEQYF.

Comment on this clone: The junction shows a germline mismatch at one end, possibly a read error. The same CDR3 can be traced to other DNA sequences in this sample. The chain combines TRBV27 with TRBJ1-6; no clear D. Germline assignment: CDR1 MNHEY and CDR2 SMNVEV (reference sequence). The CDR3 runs to 14 residues. DNA for the CDR3: TGTGCCAGCAGCCGGAGCTCCTATAATTCCCCCCTCCACTTT. Its translation: CASSRSSYNSPLHF.

This clone was seen a single time. The gene calls are TRBV4-2 and TRBJ1-2; a weak D match, TRBD1 (5 bases). CDR3 size: 14 residues. Germline-derived CDR1 and CDR2 are LGHNA and YNFKEQ. V lost 2 bases, J lost 8 bases, and 15 bases lay in between. The CDR3 DNA reads as TGTGCCAGCAGCCAATTGCAGGGTATGCGGGGCTACACCTTC. Translating it yields CASSQLQGMRGYTF.

V and J are TRBV11-3 and TRBJ2-5, with TRBD2 matching 7 bases. Trimming cost V 5 bases and J 0 bases; bases outside gene matches: 15. Germline CDR1 reads SGHNT; CDR2 reads YENEEA. The CDR3 is 18 amino acids. Here the CDR3 reads CASSPKRGSGDYQETQYF. The CDR3 coding sequence is TGTGCCAGCAGCCCTAAAAGGGGCAGCGGGGATTACCAAGAGACCCAGTACTTC.

This rearrangement joins TRBV30 to TRBJ2-2, with 11 nucleotides matching TRBD2. This CDR3 spans 20 amino acids. V shed 0 bases and J 5 bases; nucleotides not matched to a gene: 17. Germline V gene sequence: CDR1 GTSNPN, CDR2 SVGIG (reference sequence). DNA of the CDR3: TGTGCCTGGAGTGTTCCTTTTTGGATAGCGGGGGGGCTGCTAACCGGGGAGCTGTTTTTT. Protein product: CAWSVPFWIAGGLLTGELFF. The full variable domain, rest sourced from reference TRBV30 and TRBJ2-2, is SQTIHQWPATLVQPVGSPLSLECTVEGTSNPNLYWYRQAAGRGLQLLFYSVGIGQISSEVPQNLSASRPQDRQFILSSKKLLLSDSGFYLCAWSVPFWIAGGLLTGELFFGEGSRLTVL.

This sequence joins TRBV7-8 and TRBJ2-7, with a possible D match to TRBD1 (6 bases). This CDR3 contains 11 residues. The germline CDR1 and CDR2 sequences are SGHVS and FQNEAQ. The V end was cut by 5 bases, the J end by 6 bases, with 8 bases between. The CDR3 region is CASSPGAEQYF. CDR3 DNA: TGTGCCAGCAGCCCAGGGGCCGAGCAGTACTTC.

The chain combines TRBV4-1 with TRBJ1-2, with 10 positions matching TRBD1. Trimming at V came to 3 bases and at J to 4 bases, leaving 2 bases not matched to a gene. CDR3 length: 14 residues. Germline loops: CDR1 MGHRA, CDR2 YSYEKL. CDR3 loop: CASSQGTGVYGYTF. The CDR3 DNA reads as TGCGCCAGCAGCCAGGGGACAGGGGTCTATGGCTACACCTTC.

The sample holds one count of this clone. V usage is TRBV6-5 and J usage is TRBJ2-3; 10 nucleotides match TRBD2. Losses at the gene ends were 4 bases for V and 2 bases for J; bases not matched to a gene: 3. This CDR3 is 15 amino acids long. Germline CDR1 MNHEY, CDR2 SVGAGI. CDR3 bases: TGTGCCAGCAGTTTAGCGGGGGGACTCACAGATACGCAGTATTTT. As protein: CASSLAGGLTDTQYF.

The chain employs TRBV30 and TRBJ2-2, with 7 bases that match TRBD1. Trimming cost V 3 bases and J 0 bases; bases outside gene matches: 7. The CDR3 is 16 residues long. Germline V gene lookup returns CDR1 GTSNPN and CDR2 SVGIG (reference sequence). This CDR3 reads CAWRIAGTANTGELFF. Written as DNA, the CDR3 is TGTGCCTGGAGGATCGCCGGGACAGCGAACACCGGGGAGCTGTTTTTT.

This clone was found once. The rearrangement uses TRBV5-1 and TRBJ1-1, with 9 bases lining up with TRBD1. V trimming: 4 bases; J trimming: 4 bases; junction bases outside the gene matches: 11. This CDR3 has 16 amino acids. Germline CDR1 and CDR2: SGHRS and YFSETQ. For the CDR3, the DNA is TGCGCCAGCAGCCTTACAGGGGGCAGGGGAATCACTGAAGCTTTCTTT. This translates into CASSLTGGRGITEAFF.

Of note for this clone: Other DNA sequences in the sample encode the same CDR3. The V call is TRBV28, the J call TRBJ1-6; perhaps TRBD1 as D (5 bases). The CDR3 totals 12 residues. V shed 7 bases and J shed 5 bases, with 6 bases lying between them. Looked up from germline, CDR1 is MDHEN and CDR2 is SYDVKM. CDR3 nucleotides: TGTGCCAGCAACAGGAATAATTCACCCCTCCACTTT. Protein sequence: CASNRNNSPLHF. Drawing the rest from reference TRBV28 and TRBJ1-6, the complete variable domain is DVKVTQSSRYLVKRTGEKVFLECVQDMDHENMFWYRQDPGLGLRLIYFSYDVKMKEKGDIPEGYSVSREKKERFSLILESASTNQTSMYLCASNRNNSPLHFGNGTRLTVT.

The chain has TRBV11-2 and TRBJ1-3, with unresolved D. The CDR3 has 16 residues. With 5 bases removed from V and 0 bases from J, the gap between germline ends came to 14 bases. Germline assignment: CDR1 SGHAT and CDR2 FQNNGV. The CDR3 is CASSGRSASSGNTIYF. CDR3 in DNA: TGTGCCAGCAGCGGGAGGTCAGCTAGCTCTGGAAACACCATATATTTT.

A word on this clone: An end of the junction differs from the germline gene, which may be a read error. The V and J genes are TRBV7-7 and TRBJ1-2; 11 bases agree with TRBD1. The CDR3 has 16 amino acids. Per germline, CDR1 SSHAT and CDR2 FNYEAQ (reference sequence). The CDR3 DNA reads as TGTGCTAGCAGTACGGACAGGGGGCGTCCTAACTATGGCTACACCTTC. Translation: CASSTDRGRPNYGYTF.